The 2 T cell receptor beta chains listed next were all sequenced from one sample in a study of CD8 T cells in Susac syndrome (dated by TCRdb to the late 2010s). Library preparation was by the immunoSEQ multiplex PCR assay. RNA was extracted with the RNeasy kit and 0.5 to 1 ug was reverse transcribed using random hexamers. TCRdb cleaned the public reads at Q25 with fastp, built clones with MiXCR and kept in-frame beta chains. For every CDR3 protein sequence, its rows merge into one entry that carries the most common genes and DNA. The sample table shows hundreds of thousands of distinct CDR3 sequences, and roughly 90% are seen once. The ten largest make up about 0.17% of the sample. Sequencing was done on a sample of CD8+ T cells from PBMCs. The receptors derive from a human donor with multiple sclerosis.

V is TRBV6-5 and J is TRBJ1-5, with D hard to call. The germline V gene has CDR1 MNHEY and CDR2 SVGAGI. The V and J ends lost 5 bases and 4 bases respectively, with 6 bases between them. The CDR3 is 12 residues long. CDR3 in amino acids: CASSAWNQPQHF. The CDR3 coding sequence is TGTGCCAGCAGTGCCTGGAATCAGCCCCAGCATTTT.

This clonotype is a singleton in its sample. CDR3 protein: CSARGTGDAETQYF. CDR3 nucleotide sequence: TGCAGTGCTAGGGGGACAGGGGATGCGGAGACCCAGTACTTC. The chain joins TRBV20-1 to TRBJ2-5, with 10 bases matching TRBD1. V was clipped by 3 bases and J by 5 bases; unmatched bases: 6. Germline V gene data show CDR1 as DFQATT and CDR2 as SNEGSKA (reference sequence). The CDR3 totals 14 residues.